This T cell receptor (beta chain) was captured in a study of blood T cells in healthy people across ages. Study-wide background: About one barcoded beta molecule per two T cells was the capture yield of template switching. General study findings and limits: Diversity figures based on one million T cells were deemed too low.

Germline trimming cut 4 bases from V and 8 bases from J; bases unmatched to any gene: 11. The length of the CDR3 is 14 residues. The germline CDR1 and CDR2 sequences are MNHEY and SVGAGI. Comments on this clonotype: The antigen is undetermined.

Combining a sample-barcoded 5' primer with a J-beta primer mix, a second PCR ran for roughly 7 to 12 cycles. One entry per CDR3 protein results from TCRdb running MiXCR on the 5' RACE reads. This sample has roughly 800,000 distinct CDR3 sequences, with 55% to 75% found just once. The chain is built from TRBV6-5 and TRBJ2-7; 7 bases agree with TRBD2. Sequenced sample: blood. The receptor's source is a man in his thirties or forties in good health. The CDR3 protein is CASSSSASGAQQYF. The CDR3 bases are TGTGCCAGCAGTTCGAGCGCCAGCGGGGCTCAGCAGTACTTC.